This TCR beta chain was sequenced for a study of early T cells in non-severe SARS-CoV-2 infection. MiXCR, applied by TCRdb to the 5' RACE reads, yields one record per CDR3 protein. Counted here are about 77,000 distinct CDR3 sequences, approximately 5% occurring once; the ten biggest clones make up around 6.6%. The CDR3 totals 17 residues. Trimming cost V 3 bases and J 0 bases; bases outside gene matches: 5. At least ten counts were recorded for this clonotype. The chain couples TRBV12-3 or TRBV12-4 to TRBJ2-7, with TRBD2 matching 13 bases. Sequences were derived from whole blood, sampled at baseline. This TCR was sampled from an adult who was a healthcare worker with PCR-confirmed SARS-CoV-2 infection or an uninfected control (not recorded which). The CDR3 is CASSLKTSGRSSYEQYF. CDR3 nucleotide sequence: TGTGCCAGCAGTTTGAAGACTAGCGGGAGGAGCTCCTACGAGCAGTACTTC.